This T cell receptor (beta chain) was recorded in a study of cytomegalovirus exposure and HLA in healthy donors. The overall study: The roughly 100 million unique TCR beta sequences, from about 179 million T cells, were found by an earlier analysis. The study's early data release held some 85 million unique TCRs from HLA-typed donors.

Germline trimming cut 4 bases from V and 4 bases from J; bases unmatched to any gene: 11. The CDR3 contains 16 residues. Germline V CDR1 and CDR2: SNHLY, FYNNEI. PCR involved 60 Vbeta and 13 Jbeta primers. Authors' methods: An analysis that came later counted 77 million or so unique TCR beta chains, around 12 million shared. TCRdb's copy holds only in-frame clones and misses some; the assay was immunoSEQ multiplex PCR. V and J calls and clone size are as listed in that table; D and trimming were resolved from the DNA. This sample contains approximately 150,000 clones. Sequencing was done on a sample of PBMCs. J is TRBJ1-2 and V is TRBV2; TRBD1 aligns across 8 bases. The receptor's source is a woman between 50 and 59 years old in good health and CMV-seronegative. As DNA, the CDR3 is TGTGCCAGCAGTGTCCCAACAGGGGGTATTTCCTATGGCTACACCTTC. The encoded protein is CASSVPTGGISYGYTF.